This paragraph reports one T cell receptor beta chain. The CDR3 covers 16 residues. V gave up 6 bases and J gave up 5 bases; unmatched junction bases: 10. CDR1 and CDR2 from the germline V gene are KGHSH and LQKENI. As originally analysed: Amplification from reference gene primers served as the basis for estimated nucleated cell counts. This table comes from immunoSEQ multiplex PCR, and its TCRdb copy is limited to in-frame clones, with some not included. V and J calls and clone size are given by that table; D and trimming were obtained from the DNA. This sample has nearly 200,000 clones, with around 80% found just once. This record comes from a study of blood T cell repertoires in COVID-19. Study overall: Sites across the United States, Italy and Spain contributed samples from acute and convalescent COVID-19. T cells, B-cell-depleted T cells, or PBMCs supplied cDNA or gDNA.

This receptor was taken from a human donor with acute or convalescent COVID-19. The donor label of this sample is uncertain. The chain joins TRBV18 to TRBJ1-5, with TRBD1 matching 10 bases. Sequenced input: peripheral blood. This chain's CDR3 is CASSQQDRGIHQPQHF. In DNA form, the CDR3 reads TGTGCCAGCTCGCAGCAGGACAGGGGGATACATCAGCCCCAGCATTTT.